The clone carrying this TCR beta chain was seen ten or more times. Its target is not known. In the authors' workflow: Differences in CDR3 between clinicopathological groups were drawn on to build a classifier intended to discriminate distant-metastatic papillary thyroid cancer patients. TCRdb re-analyzed the PCR reads through MiXCR. The V and J calls reflect TCRdb's pipeline rather than the authors' work. In the table there are 21,000 or so clones, about a fifth of which are singletons. The data derive from a study of metastatic and nonmetastatic thyroid tumors. As for the study in general: Samples came from malignant and benign thyroid patients, and repertoires were compared across blood and tumor or nodule tissue. General study results and limits: Across blood and tumor, TCR beta diversity in malignant thyroid tumors was reportedly significantly higher than in benign nodules.

Trimming removed 3 bases from V and 2 bases from J, with 8 bases in between. CDR1 DFQATT and CDR2 SNEGSKA come from the germline V gene (reference sequence). This CDR3 comprises 13 residues. Before thyroid surgery, none of the patients had received any treatment. The specimen sequenced was blood. The J gene is TRBJ2-1, the V gene TRBV20-1; D not resolved. The sequence was obtained from a female donor with papillary thyroid cancer or a benign thyroid nodule (not recorded which). Some clones in this sample may be carry-over from other donors' samples. The CDR3, as DNA: TGCAGTGCTAGTCGTGCGGCCTACAATGAGCAGTTCTTC. This gives the protein CSASRAAYNEQFF.